The clone carrying this T cell receptor beta chain was observed once. The target antigen is unknown. This specimen comes from a study of cytomegalovirus exposure and HLA in healthy donors. Whole-study results and caveats: A missense DCLRE1C variant was associated with V- and J-gene trimming of TCR beta chains in a later analysis, and an independent cohort replicated the association.

This PCR relied on a set of 60 Vbeta primers and 13 Jbeta primers. The data were produced by immunoSEQ multiplex PCR, yet TCRdb's version contains in-frame clones alone and is incomplete. The repertoire holds 150,000 to 200,000 clones, with roughly 80% as singletons. The source of this sequence is a female donor in good health and CMV-seronegative. The sequencing sample was made of PBMCs.

CDR3 amino acids: CASSHRDTSYGYTF. The CDR3, as DNA: TGTGCCAGCAGCCACCGGGACACCAGTTATGGCTACACCTTC. The chain recombines TRBV11-1 with TRBJ1-2; D possibly corresponds to TRBD1 (6 bases). Germline CDR1 SGHAT, CDR2 FQDESV (reference sequence). This CDR3 is 14 amino acids long. Trimming cost V 5 bases and J 5 bases, with 15 bases left between them.